The source of this T cell receptor (beta chain) is a study of blood T cells in healthy people across ages. This clonotype was recorded a few times. This CDR3 has 13 residues. Trimming pared 6 bases from V and 2 bases from J, leaving 12 bases between. CDR1 and CDR2 from the germline V gene are DFQATT and SNEGSKA (reference sequence). Together with a sample-barcoded 5' primer, a J-beta primer mix was included in a second PCR lasting about 6 to 11 cycles. TCRdb re-derived calls from the 5' RACE reads in MiXCR, one entry per CDR3 protein. The table has nearly 800,000 distinct CDR3 sequences, approximately 25% seen once. The sample was also reused in another study, on T cells of mothers and their children.

Sample: blood. The source of this sequence is a boy aged 5-17 years in good health. V gene TRBV20-1 combines with J gene TRBJ2-3, with D perhaps matching TRBD1 (5 bases). The CDR3 sequence is CSAPTDNTDTQYF. The CDR3 DNA is TGCAGTGCCCCGACAGATAACACAGATACGCAGTATTTT.